The 22 T cell receptor beta chains below all came from one sample that was sequenced in a study of metastatic and nonmetastatic thyroid tumors. TCRdb re-called clones from the PCR reads using MiXCR. The sample holds 40,000 or so clones, around 16% seen once. Patients were all untreated before their thyroid surgery. Sample: tumor tissue. These receptor sequences come from a female donor with papillary thyroid cancer or a benign thyroid nodule (not recorded which). Some clones in this sample may be carry-over from other donors' samples.

The chain recombines TRBV5-1 with TRBJ1-2, with D unclear. Germline-derived CDR1 and CDR2 are SGHRS and YFSETQ. The V gene lost 6 bases and the J gene lost 6 bases, with 15 bases spanning the gap. This CDR3 has 13 residues. CDR3 nucleotides: TGCGCCAGCATTTACCTCACAGCGGATGGCTACACCTTC. Translating it yields CASIYLTADGYTF.

This clone was found many times. The rearrangement joins TRBV7-2 to TRBJ1-3, with 8 bases that match TRBD1. Germline CDR1 SGHTA, CDR2 FQGNSA. Unmatched junction bases numbered 15, after V lost 5 bases and J lost 15 bases. The CDR3 runs to 14 residues. The CDR3 DNA reads as TGTGCCAGCAGCCTGCGACAGGGGAGAGGGGGGAAATATTTT. It is translated as CASSLRQGRGGKYF.

This clone was recorded many times. The chain uses TRBV24-1 and TRBJ2-1; possibly TRBD1 or TRBD2 for D (5 bases each). The CDR3 spans 15 residues. Germline V gene sequence: CDR1 KGHDR, CDR2 SFDVKD. V was trimmed by 1 base and J by 6 bases, leaving 12 bases between them. CDR3 sequence: CATSDFWGSANEQFF. CDR3 in DNA: TGTGCCACCAGTGATTTTTGGGGGAGCGCCAATGAGCAGTTCTTC.

This clone was seen only once. Just one base apart from a much larger clone, this may be a read error. The chain has TRBV5-6 and TRBJ1-6, with D unresolved. Germline CDR1 is SGHDT and CDR2 is YYEEEE. The CDR3 covers 17 residues. The CDR3 coding sequence is TGTGCCATCAGCTTGCGCCTGGACTCTCTGGCTAATTCACCCCTCCACTTT. It yields the protein CAISLRLDSLANSPLHF. The full variable domain, completed using reference TRBV5-6 and TRBJ1-6, is DAGVTQSPTHLIKTRGQQVTLRCSPKSGHDTVSWYQQALGQGPQFIFQYYEEEERQRGNFPDRFSGHQFPNYSSELNVNALLLGDSALYLCAISLRLDSLANSPLHFGNGTRLTVT.

There are many counts of this clone. This specimen includes other DNA sequences encoding the same CDR3. The chain combines TRBV4-2 with TRBJ1-6; D ambiguous. Trimming took 4 bases from V and 10 from J, leaving 11 bases between them. The length of the CDR3 is 13 residues. The germline gives CDR1 LGHNA, CDR2 YNFKEQ. CDR3 loop: CASSLGSGSPLHF. The CDR3 nucleotides are TGTGCCAGCAGCCTTGGGTCTGGCTCACCCCTCCACTTT.

In this sample, this clone turned up many times. The chain combines TRBV11-1 with TRBJ2-7; D assignment may be TRBD1 or TRBD2 (5 bases each). Germline V gene sequence: CDR1 SGHAT, CDR2 FQDESV (reference sequence). V shed 1 base and J shed 2 bases, with 9 bases lying between them. The CDR3 runs 14 residues. CDR3 sequence reads: CASSLGGTPYEQYF. The CDR3 region has the DNA TGTGCCAGCAGCTTAGGGGGGACCCCCTACGAGCAGTACTTC.

In DNA, the CDR3 is TGTGCCAGCACTAGGGGGCAGGGATTGTATGAGCAGTTCTTC. Translated, it gives CASTRGQGLYEQFF. The genes are TRBV6-1 and TRBJ2-1; TRBD1 agrees at 7 bases. The V segment lost 7 bases and the J segment 8 bases; nucleotides outside the gene matches: 11. The CDR3 extends over 14 amino acids. Germline V CDR1 and CDR2: MNHNS, SASEGT.

This clone was counted ten times or more. The same CDR3 arises from other DNA sequences in this sample as well. The gene calls are TRBV12-3 or TRBV12-4 and TRBJ1-5; D is undetermined. V was clipped by 8 bases and J by 7 bases, with 15 bases between them. This CDR3 is built from 13 residues. The CDR3 is CASAQDSKQPQHF. DNA of the CDR3: TGTGCCAGCGCCCAAGATTCAAAACAGCCCCAGCATTTT.

There are many counts of this clone. The rearrangement joins TRBV18 to TRBJ2-3; no clear D gene. The CDR3 sequence is 15 residues long. From germline, CDR1 is KGHSH and CDR2 LQKENI. V lost 3 bases, J lost 0 bases, and 10 bases lay in between. CDR3 in amino acids: CASSPNDFSTDTQYF. The DNA for the CDR3 is TGTGCCAGCTCACCTAATGACTTTAGCACAGATACGCAGTATTTT.

To note about this clone: Compared with germline, one end of the junction differs, possibly owing to a read error. The chain combines TRBV5-1 with TRBJ2-7, with 8 bases aligning to TRBD2. Per the germline V gene, CDR1 is SGHRS and CDR2 is YFSETQ. There are 16 residues in the CDR3. The CDR3 nucleotides read TGTGCCAGCCATACGGGAGGGGGACACGTGGGCTACGAGCAGTACTTC. Translating it yields CASHTGGGHVGYEQYF.

Many counts were recorded for this clone. The rearrangement joins TRBV2 to TRBJ1-1; 7 bases are shared with TRBD1. J lost 5 bases, V lost 6 bases, and 6 bases had no gene match. Germline values: CDR1 SNHLY, CDR2 FYNNEI. This CDR3 is built from 13 residues. The chain's CDR3 is CASSRDRATEAFF. The CDR3 DNA reads TGTGCCAGCAGCCGAGACAGGGCTACTGAAGCTTTCTTT.

Worth noting for this clone: A much larger clone is a single base away; this may be a read error. CDR3 sequence: CAISPGRSIQYF. The CDR3 DNA reads TGTGCCATCAGTCCGGGACGAAGCATTCAGTACTTC. The chain has TRBV10-3 and TRBJ2-4; D is possibly TRBD1 or TRBD2 (5 bases each). The V gene's germline CDR1 is ENHRY and CDR2 SYGVKD. V lost 5 bases to trimming and J lost 9 bases, with 11 bases between them. The CDR3 length is 12 residues.

This clone has at least ten counts. The V and J genes are TRBV11-2 and TRBJ1-3, with 7 bases matching TRBD1. The CDR3 is 18 amino acids. Germline-derived CDR1 and CDR2 are SGHAT and FQNNGV. V lost 5 bases and J lost 0; bases outside the gene matches: 13. CDR3 protein: CASSPTGTDGHSGNTIYF. The CDR3 coding sequence is TGTGCCAGCAGCCCGACGGGGACAGACGGACACTCTGGAAACACCATATATTTT.

In its sample, this clone was seen many times. J is TRBJ2-7 and V is TRBV5-4, with a possible D match to TRBD1 (5 bases). Trimming took 4 bases from V and 2 from J, leaving 16 bases between them. There are 15 residues in the CDR3. The germline CDR1 and CDR2 sequences are SGHNT and YYREEE (reference sequence). This chain's CDR3 is CASSPSGKGTYEQYF. The DNA for the CDR3 is TGTGCCAGCAGCCCCTCAGGGAAAGGGACCTACGAGCAGTACTTC.

On this clone itself: A much bigger clone sits one base away, suggesting this may be a read error. The rearrangement joins TRBV29-1 to TRBJ1-2; D is unresolved. The CDR3 has 13 residues. V was shortened by 6 bases and J by 8 bases, with 19 bases between the two germline ends. The germline gives CDR1 SQVTM, CDR2 ANQGSEA. CDR3 residues: CSVYSGLSGGYTF. The CDR3 DNA sequence: TGCAGCGTGTACAGCGGGCTCTCGGGGGGCTACACCTTC.

With respect to this clone: Mismatch with germline at one junction end may stem from a read error. The chain employs TRBV10-2 and TRBJ2-7; TRBD2 is a possible D gene (6 bases). The CDR3 spans 15 residues. Germline lookup yields CDR1 WSHSY and CDR2 SAAADI. Written as DNA, the CDR3 is TGCGCCAGAAGTGACCCCGAGGGAGGAGACTACGAGCAGTACTTC. Its translation: CARSDPEGGDYEQYF.

This clone came up many times. This chain joins TRBV7-9 and TRBJ1-1, with D perhaps TRBD1 (5 bases). The germline CDR1 and CDR2 sequences are SEHNR and FQNEAQ (reference sequence). V lost 2 bases and J 4 bases, leaving 14 bases between the germline ends. The CDR3 sequence is 15 residues long. CDR3 sequence reads: CASSLFRERSTEAFF. DNA for the CDR3: TGTGCCAGCAGCTTATTCAGGGAGAGGAGCACTGAAGCTTTCTTT. The whole variable domain, filled in from reference TRBV7-9 and TRBJ1-1, reads DTGVSQNPRHKITKRGQNVTFRCDPISEHNRLYWYRQTLGQGPEFLTYFQNEAQLEKSRLLSDRFSAERPKGSFSTLEIQRTEQGDSAMYLCASSLFRERSTEAFFGQGTRLTVV.

This clone was seen repeatedly, ten times or more. V usage is TRBV5-1 and J usage is TRBJ1-1; the D gene is possibly TRBD1 (5 bases). V was cut by 4 bases and J by 11 bases, with 18 bases left in between. Looked up from germline, CDR1 is SGHRS and CDR2 is YFSETQ. The CDR3 length is 13 residues. In DNA, the CDR3 is TGCGCCAGCAGCCCCGACAGTATCTACGGGGCTTTCTTT. Translating gives CASSPDSIYGAFF.

This clone came up a few times. This sequence joins TRBV6-1 and TRBJ1-2, with D possibly being TRBD1 (6 bases). Germline loops: CDR1 MNHNS, CDR2 SASEGT. V lost 6 bases, J lost 9 bases, and 26 bases lay in between. This CDR3 has 16 residues. CDR3 loop: CASSRPPLDRSNCYTF. The CDR3 coding sequence is TGTGCCAGCAGCCGCCCCCCACTTGACAGGTCCAACTGCTACACCTTC.

Comment on this clone: A much larger clone differs from this one at a single base, so this may be a read error. Other DNA sequences in this sample translate to the same CDR3. This chain joins TRBV5-1 and TRBJ2-6; D unclear. This CDR3 has 14 residues. Per the germline V gene, CDR1 is SGHRS and CDR2 is YFSETQ. The CDR3 DNA sequence: TGCGCCAGCAGCCCTTCCGCTGGTGCCAACGTCCTGACTTTC. It codes for CASSPSAGANVLTF. The complete variable domain, with remaining parts taken from reference TRBV5-1 and TRBJ2-6, reads KAGVTQTPRYLIKTRGQQVTLSCSPISGHRSVSWYQQTPGQGLQFLFEYFSETQRNKGNFPGRFSGRQFSNSRSEMNVSTLELGDSALYLCASSPSAGANVLTFGAGSRLTVL.

On this clone itself: The junction departs from the called germline gene at one end, perhaps through a read error. The chain is built from TRBV11-1 and TRBJ2-2; the D is unclear. Per germline, CDR1 SGHAT and CDR2 FQDESV (reference sequence). The CDR3 loop spans 16 amino acids. The CDR3 protein is CAISLGPGTNTGELFF. DNA for the CDR3: TGTGCCATCAGCTTAGGCCCTGGGACGAACACCGGGGAGCTGTTTTTT.

The table lists this clone with many counts. The chain uses TRBV12-3 or TRBV12-4 and TRBJ1-1, with a weak D call TRBD1 (6 bases). V was clipped by 6 bases and J by 2 bases, with 16 bases between them. This CDR3 contains 15 residues. Written as DNA, the CDR3 is TGTGCCAGCAGCCCATCCAACAGGGAAAACACTGAAGCTTTCTTT. Translation: CASSPSNRENTEAFF.